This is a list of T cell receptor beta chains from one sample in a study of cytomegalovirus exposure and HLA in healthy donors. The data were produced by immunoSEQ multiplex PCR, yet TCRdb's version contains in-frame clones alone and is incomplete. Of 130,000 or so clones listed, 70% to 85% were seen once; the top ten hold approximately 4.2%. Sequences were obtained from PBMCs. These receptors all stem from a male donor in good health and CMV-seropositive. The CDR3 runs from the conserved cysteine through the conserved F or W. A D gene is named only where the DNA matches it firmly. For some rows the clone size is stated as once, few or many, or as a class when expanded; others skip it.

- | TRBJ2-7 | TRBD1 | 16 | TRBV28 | CASSIRDRGISHEQYF | TGTGCCAGCAGTATACGGGACAGGGGGATTTCCCACGAGCAGTACTTC
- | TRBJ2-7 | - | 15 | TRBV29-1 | CSVAPFGGDSYEQYF | TGCAGCGTCGCCCCTTTTGGCGGGGACTCCTACGAGCAGTACTTC
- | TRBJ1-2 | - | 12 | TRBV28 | CASSLGEEGYTF | TGTGCCAGCAGTTTAGGCGAGGAGGGCTACACCTTC
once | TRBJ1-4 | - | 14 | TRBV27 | CASSSSGANEKLFF | TGTGCCAGCAGCTCTTCAGGGGCGAATGAAAAACTGTTTTTT
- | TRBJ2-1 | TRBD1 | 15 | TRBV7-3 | CASSAAGTAYNEQFF | TGTGCCAGCAGCGCCGCCGGGACAGCATACAATGAGCAGTTCTTC
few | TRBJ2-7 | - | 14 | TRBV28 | CASSFPSGGYEQYF | TGTGCCAGCAGTTTCCCCAGCGGCGGTTACGAGCAGTACTTC
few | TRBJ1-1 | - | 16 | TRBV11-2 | CASSLDISVGGTEAFF | TGTGCCAGCAGCTTAGATATCAGTGTAGGGGGCACTGAAGCTTTCTTT
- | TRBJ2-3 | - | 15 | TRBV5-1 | CASSAVDIRADTQYF | TGCGCCAGCAGCGCGGTGGACATCCGGGCGGATACGCAGTATTTT
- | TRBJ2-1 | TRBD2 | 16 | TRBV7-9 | CASSLAERGPYNEQFF | TGTGCCAGCAGCTTAGCGGAGCGGGGACCCTACAATGAGCAGTTCTTC
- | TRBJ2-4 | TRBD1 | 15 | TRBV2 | CASSKDRGPKNSQYF | TGTGCCAGCAGCAAAGACAGGGGGCCCAAAAACAGTCAGTACTTC
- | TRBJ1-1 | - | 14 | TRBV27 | CASSLDPGATEAFF | TGTGCCAGCAGTTTGGACCCTGGGGCCACTGAAGCTTTCTTT
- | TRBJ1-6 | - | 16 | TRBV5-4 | CASSLGGDSGNSPLHF | TGTGCCAGCAGCTTGGGGGGCGACTCGGGTAATTCACCCCTCCACTTT
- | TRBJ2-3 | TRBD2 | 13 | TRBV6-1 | CASLGLAGDTQYF | TGTGCCAGCCTGGGACTAGCGGGCGATACGCAGTATTTT
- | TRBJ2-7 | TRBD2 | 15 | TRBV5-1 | CASSSGLAGSYEQYF | TGCGCCAGCAGCTCGGGACTAGCGGGCTCCTACGAGCAGTACTTC
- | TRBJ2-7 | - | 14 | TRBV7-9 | CASSLYEGDYEQYF | TGTGCCAGCAGCTTATACGAAGGGGATTACGAGCAGTACTTC
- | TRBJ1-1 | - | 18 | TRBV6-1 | CANSEIHGGAGGWTEAFF | TGTGCCAACAGTGAAATACACGGGGGGGCCGGAGGGTGGACTGAAGCTTTCTTT
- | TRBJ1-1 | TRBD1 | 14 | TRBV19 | CASNHRGIGAEAFF | TGTGCCAGTAATCACAGGGGAATCGGGGCTGAAGCTTTCTTT